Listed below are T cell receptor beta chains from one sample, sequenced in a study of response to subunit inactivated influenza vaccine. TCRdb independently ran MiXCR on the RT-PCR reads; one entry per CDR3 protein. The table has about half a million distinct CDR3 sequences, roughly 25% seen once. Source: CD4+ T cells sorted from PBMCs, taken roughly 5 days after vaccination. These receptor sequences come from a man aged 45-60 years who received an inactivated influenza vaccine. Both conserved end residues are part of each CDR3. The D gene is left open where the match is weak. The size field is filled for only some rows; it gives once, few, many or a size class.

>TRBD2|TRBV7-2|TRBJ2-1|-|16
CASSLAGLAGGSPQFF
TGTGCCAGCAGCTTAGCCGGCCTAGCGGGAGGATCCCCCCAGTTCTTC
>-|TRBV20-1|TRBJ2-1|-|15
CSVRTQAYSYNEQFF
TGCAGTGTTAGGACCCAGGCCTACTCCTACAATGAGCAGTTCTTC
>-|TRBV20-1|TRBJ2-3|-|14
CSARVTTSTDTQYF
TGCAGTGCTAGAGTGACAACTAGCACAGATACGCAGTATTTT
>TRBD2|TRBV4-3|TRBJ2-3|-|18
CASSRGLAGGRALDTQYF
TGCGCCAGCAGCCGGGGACTAGCGGGAGGTAGGGCCCTGGATACGCAGTATTTT
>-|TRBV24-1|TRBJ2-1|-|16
CATSAGGGNRNNEQFF
TGTGCCACCAGTGCAGGCGGCGGGAATAGGAACAATGAGCAGTTCTTC
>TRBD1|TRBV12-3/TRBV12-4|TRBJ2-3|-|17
CASSRDRGASSTDTQYF
TGTGCCAGCAGTCGGGACAGGGGAGCTTCTAGCACAGATACGCAGTATTTT
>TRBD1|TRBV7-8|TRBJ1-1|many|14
CASSLVTGGFEAFF
TGTGCCAGCAGCTTAGTTACAGGGGGTTTTGAAGCTTTCTTT
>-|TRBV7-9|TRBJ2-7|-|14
CASSSRALSYEQYF
TGTGCCAGCAGCTCCCGAGCCCTCTCCTACGAGCAGTACTTC
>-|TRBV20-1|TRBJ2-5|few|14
CSARDEATWGTQYF
TGCAGTGCTAGAGATGAAGCGACCTGGGGGACCCAGTACTTC
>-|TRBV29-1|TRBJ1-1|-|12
CSVATVNTEAFF
TGCAGCGTTGCTACAGTTAACACTGAAGCTTTCTTT
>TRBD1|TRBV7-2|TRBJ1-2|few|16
CASSFGSGDRGFGTAF
TGTGCCAGCAGCTTCGGATCAGGGGACAGGGGATTTGGTACGGCCTTC
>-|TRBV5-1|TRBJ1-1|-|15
CASSLVGVPSTEAFF
TGCGCCAGCAGCTTGGTTGGAGTTCCTAGCACTGAAGCTTTCTTT
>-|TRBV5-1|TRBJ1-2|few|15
CASSVSTDLPFGYTF
TGCGCCAGCAGCGTGTCGACAGATTTACCTTTCGGCTACACCTTC
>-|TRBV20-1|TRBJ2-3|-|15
CSASASLGDTDTQYF
TGCAGTGCCAGCGCTAGCTTAGGTGACACAGATACGCAGTATTTT
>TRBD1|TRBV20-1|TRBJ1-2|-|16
CSASPRARYRGYGYTF
TGCAGTGCTAGTCCAAGGGCCCGATACAGGGGGTATGGCTACACCTTC
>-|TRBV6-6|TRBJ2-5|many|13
CASSLEDGETQYF
TGTGCCAGCAGTCTGGAGGACGGAGAGACCCAGTACTTC
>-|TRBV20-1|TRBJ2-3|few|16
CSARDPDRLFTDTQYF
TGCAGTGCTAGAGATCCGGACAGACTATTCACAGATACGCAGTATTTT
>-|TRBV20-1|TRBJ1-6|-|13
CSASKAAASPLHF
TGCAGTGCTAGCAAGGCAGCTGCTTCACCCCTCCACTTT
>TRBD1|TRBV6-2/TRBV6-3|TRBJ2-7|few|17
CASSYPTQGEVVYEQYF
TGTGCCAGCAGTTATCCGACACAGGGGGAGGTGGTCTACGAGCAGTACTTC
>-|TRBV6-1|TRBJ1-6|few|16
CASSDDKSSYNSPLHF
TGTGCCAGCAGTGACGACAAGAGCTCCTATAATTCACCCCTCCACTTT
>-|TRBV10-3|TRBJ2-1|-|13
CATHMSSYNEQFF
TGTGCCACCCACATGAGCTCCTACAATGAGCAGTTCTTC
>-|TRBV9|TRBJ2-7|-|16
CASSVAAGGGSYEQYF
TGTGCCAGCAGCGTAGCAGCCGGGGGTGGCTCCTACGAGCAGTACTTC